These T cell receptor beta chains were read from a single sample in a study of T cells in Graves' hyperthyroidism and ophthalmopathy. Each CDR3 protein is one row after TCRdb ran MiXCR on the multiplex PCR reads. The sample lists 450,000 to 600,000 distinct CDR3 sequences; 15% to 20% were seen once. The sample was blood. These receptor sequences come from a man in his forties or fifties with Graves' ophthalmopathy. Both conserved end residues are part of each CDR3. D genes are given only for firm matches. Only part of the rows carry a size: once, few, many, or a class if the clone is expanded.

D,J,size,V,length,DNA,CDR3
TRBD1,TRBJ2-3,NA,TRBV10-3,17,TGTGCCATCAGTGTAAAACAGGGGGCTCCCCCCACAGATACGCAGTATTTT,CAISVKQGAPPTDTQYF
TRBD1,TRBJ1-5,many,TRBV18,14,TGTGCCAGCCGGGGACAGGAGGGCAATCAGCCCCAGCATTTT,CASRGQEGNQPQHF
TRBD2,TRBJ2-3,few,TRBV7-8,16,TGTGCCAGCAGCAAGGGACTAGCGGGGGTCACAGATACGCAGTATTTT,CASSKGLAGVTDTQYF
TRBD1,TRBJ1-2,NA,TRBV7-9,15,TGTGCCAGCAGCATAAGGACAGGGGGCAACTATGGCTACACCTTC,CASSIRTGGNYGYTF
TRBD2,TRBJ2-1,few,TRBV3-1,17,TGTGCCAGCAGCCAATTACTAGCGGGGGGTTCCTACAATGAGCAGTTCTTC,CASSQLLAGGSYNEQFF
NA,TRBJ2-1,NA,TRBV12-3/TRBV12-4,12,TGTGCCAGCCAGGGGCTAGTAGTTGAGCAGTTCTTC,CASQGLVVEQFF
NA,TRBJ2-7,few,TRBV20-1,14,TGCAGTGCTAGTCGGGGGGCAACCTCCTACGAGCAGTACTTC,CSASRGATSYEQYF
NA,TRBJ2-2,NA,TRBV3-1,14,TGTGCCAGCAGACTAGCAACGAACACCGGGGAGCTGTTTTTT,CASRLATNTGELFF
TRBD1,TRBJ2-7,many,TRBV28,13,TGTGCCAGCAGTACAGGACAGGGCTACGAGCAGTACTTC,CASSTGQGYEQYF
NA,TRBJ1-1,NA,TRBV12-3/TRBV12-4,12,TGTGCCAGCAGATTACCAGGGTCTGAAGCTTTCTTT,CASRLPGSEAFF
NA,TRBJ1-1,many,TRBV2,12,TGTGCCAGTTGGATGGACGGAGTTGAAGCTTTCTTT,CASWMDGVEAFF
NA,TRBJ2-1,many,TRBV2,12,TGTGCCAGCAGAAACCTGGGGGATGAGCAGTTCTTC,CASRNLGDEQFF
NA,TRBJ1-2,many,TRBV11-2,16,TGTGCCAGCAGCTTAGATAGGATAGGGTTCGTCTATGGCTACACCTTC,CASSLDRIGFVYGYTF
NA,TRBJ1-4,NA,TRBV29-1,13,TGCAGCGTTGGAATACGGCGGGGTGAAAAACTGTTTTTT,CSVGIRRGEKLFF
NA,TRBJ1-5,NA,TRBV2,14,TGTGCCAGCAGTGACGGACGGAGCAATCAGCCCCAGCATTTT,CASSDGRSNQPQHF
NA,TRBJ2-7,many,TRBV6-2/TRBV6-3,14,TGTGCCAGCGGTAGGACCGGAGGGACCTACGAGCAGTACTTC,CASGRTGGTYEQYF
NA,TRBJ2-1,many,TRBV6-1,14,TGTGCCAGCAGTGAGGGACTCCCCCTGAATGAGCAGTTCTTC,CASSEGLPLNEQFF
NA,TRBJ1-1,NA,TRBV6-1,11,TGTGCCACCAACTTGAACACTGAAGCTTTCTTT,CATNLNTEAFF
TRBD1,TRBJ2-2,NA,TRBV10-3,18,TGTGCCATCAGTGAGTCCACTCCGGGACAGGGAGGCACCGGGGAGCTGTTTTTT,CAISESTPGQGGTGELFF
NA,TRBJ2-3,NA,TRBV5-5,14,TGTGCCAGCAGCTCTACTAAGGGGGGAGGTACGCAGTATTTT,CASSSTKGGGTQYF